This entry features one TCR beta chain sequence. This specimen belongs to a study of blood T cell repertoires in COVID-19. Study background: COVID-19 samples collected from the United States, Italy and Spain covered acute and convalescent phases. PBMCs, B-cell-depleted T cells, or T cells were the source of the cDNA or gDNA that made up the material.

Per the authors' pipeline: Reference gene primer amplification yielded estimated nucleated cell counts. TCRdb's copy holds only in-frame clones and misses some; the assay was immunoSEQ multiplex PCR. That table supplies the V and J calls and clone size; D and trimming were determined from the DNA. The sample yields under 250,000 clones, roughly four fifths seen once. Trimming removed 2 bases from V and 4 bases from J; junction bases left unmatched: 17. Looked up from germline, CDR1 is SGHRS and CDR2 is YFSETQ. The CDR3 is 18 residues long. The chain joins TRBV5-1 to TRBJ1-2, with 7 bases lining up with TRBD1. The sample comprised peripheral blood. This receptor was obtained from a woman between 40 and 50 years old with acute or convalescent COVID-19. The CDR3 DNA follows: TGCGCCAGCAGCTTAAGGACAGGAAACTTATTGGGCCTCTATGGCTACACCTTC. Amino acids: CASSLRTGNLLGLYGYTF. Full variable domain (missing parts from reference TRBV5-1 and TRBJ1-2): KAGVTQTPRYLIKTRGQQVTLSCSPISGHRSVSWYQQTPGQGLQFLFEYFSETQRNKGNFPGRFSGRQFSNSRSEMNVSTLELGDSALYLCASSLRTGNLLGLYGYTFGSGTRLTVV.